These 19 T cell receptor beta chains share one sample of origin, sequenced in a study of tumor and adjacent non-tumor tissue in lung cancer (dated by TCRdb to about 2018). RNA was isolated from bulk, unsorted tissue, and RNA quality was assessed with a NanoDrop ND-1000 and an Agilent 2100. The library was produced with multiplex PCR. The sequencer listed for this sample is Illumina HiSeq 2500. TCRbeta libraries were built by three rounds of nested PCR using primers (Table S4), following protocols modified from ARM-PCR. TCRdb took the public reads, trimmed them with fastp at Q25, ran MiXCR for clone calling and kept in-frame beta chains. Here each entry gathers all rows of one CDR3 protein and keeps the most common genes and DNA. This sample has under 150,000 distinct CDR3 sequences in its table, and roughly 70% of those were observed once. The ten top clones hold approximately 18% of the sample. Sequencing was carried out using lung tumor tissue. The receptors derive from a man in his sixties with small cell lung cancer.

To note about this clonotype: A much larger clone differs from this one at a single base, so this may be a read error. V gene TRBV20-1 combines with J gene TRBJ2-5; 8 bases are shared with TRBD1. The CDR3 contains 15 residues. Germline CDR1 is DFQATT and CDR2 is SNEGSKA (reference sequence). The chain's CDR3 is CSVRDWQGAWETQYF. In nucleotides, the CDR3 is TGCAGTGTTAGAGATTGGCAGGGGGCCTGGGAGACCCAGTACTTC.

The V gene is TRBV7-8, the J gene TRBJ2-3; D is uncertain. V dropped 1 base and J dropped 2 bases, with 7 bases sitting between them. This CDR3 has 14 residues. Germline values: CDR1 SGHVS, CDR2 FQNEAQ. In nucleotides, the CDR3 is TGTGCCAGCAGCTTAGGGACCAACACAGATACGCAGTATTTT. Residues: CASSLGTNTDTQYF.

The chain employs TRBV5-4 and TRBJ2-2; D is unresolved. CDR1 and CDR2 from the germline V gene are SGHNT and YYREEE (reference sequence). V was pared by 3 bases and J by 8 bases, with 11 bases between. The CDR3 loop spans 13 amino acids. The CDR3 is CASSWNRLGELFF. The CDR3, as DNA: TGTGCCAGCAGCTGGAACCGGCTTGGGGAGCTGTTTTTT. The whole variable domain, filled in from reference TRBV5-4 and TRBJ2-2, reads ETGVTQSPTHLIKTRGQQVTLRCSSQSGHNTVSWYQQALGQGPQFIFQYYREEENGRGNFPPRFSGLQFPNYSSELNVNALELDDSALYLCASSWNRLGELFFGEGSRLTVL.

With regard to this clonotype: The junction shows a germline mismatch at one end, possibly a read error. The rearrangement joins TRBV29-1 to TRBJ2-1, with D hard to call. Germline values: CDR1 SQVTM, CDR2 ANQGSEA. The CDR3 totals 14 residues. The CDR3 coding sequence is TGCAGCGCTGAAGGACGGGCAAACTATAATGAGCAGTTCTTC. This codes for CSAEGRANYNEQFF.

This clonotype has only a few counts. The chain couples TRBV12-3 or TRBV12-4 to TRBJ2-7, with 8 bases aligning to TRBD2. CDR3 length: 15 amino acids. The junction had 10 bases not matched to a gene; V was cut back by 4 bases and J by 5 bases. CDR3: CASSSPQRESHEQYF. The DNA of the CDR3 is TGTGCCAGCAGTTCCCCCCAGCGGGAGAGCCACGAGCAGTACTTC.

V and J are TRBV27 and TRBJ2-1; TRBD2 might be the D (5 bases). Germline CDR1 and CDR2: MNHEY and SMNVEV (reference sequence). The CDR3 runs 17 residues. V was shortened by 5 bases and J by 4 bases, with 21 bases between the two germline ends. This chain's CDR3 is CASSKRNPETIYNEQFF. CDR3 coding DNA: TGTGCCAGCAGTAAAAGAAACCCCGAGACTATTTACAATGAGCAGTTCTTC.

The chain combines TRBV29-1 with TRBJ2-7; the match to TRBD2 covers 10 bases. Germline V gives CDR1 SQVTM, CDR2 ANQGSEA. V shed 2 bases and J 7 bases; nucleotides not matched to a gene: 11. The CDR3 consists of 15 residues. CDR3 in amino acids: CSVERLAGGCGEQYF. CDR3 nucleotide sequence: TGCAGCGTTGAAAGGTTAGCGGGAGGATGCGGGGAGCAGTACTTC.

This clonotype was recorded only once. This chain uses TRBV11-2 with TRBJ2-7; D unclear. V was shortened by 1 base and J by 5 bases, with 12 bases between the two germline ends. The CDR3 length is 14 residues. CDR1 is SGHAT and CDR2 is FQNNGV in the germline V gene. This CDR3 reads CASSLGLPCNEQYF. The CDR3 nucleotides read TGTGCCAGCAGCTTAGGCCTACCGTGCAACGAGCAGTACTTC.

In the case of this clonotype: Relative to the germline gene, one junction end is altered; a read error may explain this. The V gene is TRBV6-6, the J gene TRBJ2-3, with 7 bases that match TRBD2. Germline V gene data show CDR1 as MNHNY and CDR2 as SVGAGI (reference sequence). CDR3 length: 12 residues. The CDR3 spells CASSYSGLEAYF. The CDR3 nucleotides read TGCGCCAGCAGTTACAGCGGACTAGAAGCGTATTTT.

The chain recombines TRBV6-1 with TRBJ2-6, with 8 bases fitting TRBD1. The CDR3 is made up of 18 amino acids. Germline trimming cut 9 bases from V and 4 bases from J; bases unmatched to any gene: 17. CDR1 and CDR2 from the germline V gene are MNHNS and SASEGT. CDR3 sequence: CASSFPGQALNGANVLTF. The CDR3 nucleotides read TGTGCCAGTAGCTTTCCGGGACAGGCGCTGAACGGGGCCAACGTCCTGACTTTC.

Comment on this clonotype: One end of the junction does not line up with germline, which may come from a read error. The chain uses TRBV11-3 and TRBJ1-6; no clear D gene. Germline CDR1 reads SGHNT; CDR2 reads YENEEA. The CDR3 contains 13 residues. DNA for the CDR3: TGTCCCAGCAGCTTAGTGGGGAATTTACCCCTCCACTTT. This encodes CPSSLVGNLPLHF.

A note on this clonotype: A much larger clone lies a single base off, so this may be a read error. The rearrangement joins TRBV28 to TRBJ2-7; unclear D gene. The germline V gene encodes CDR1 MDHEN and CDR2 SYDVKM. The CDR3 totals 13 residues. As DNA, the CDR3 is TGTGTCAGCAGTTTACTTGATTCCTACGAGCAGTACTTC. It specifies CVSSLLDSYEQYF.

The chain joins TRBV6-1 to TRBJ2-1; D is tentatively TRBD1 or TRBD2 (5 bases each). The CDR3 is 11 residues long. Germline lookup yields CDR1 MNHNS and CDR2 SASEGT. With 10 bases removed from V and 8 bases from J, the gap between germline ends came to 12 bases. CDR3 in amino acids: CANKVGDEQFF. CDR3 in DNA: TGTGCCAACAAAGTGGGGGATGAGCAGTTCTTC.

Remarks on this clonotype: One end of the junction does not line up with germline, which may come from a read error. The chain links TRBV20-1 to TRBJ2-1, with 9 positions matching TRBD2. This CDR3 is built from 16 residues. The V gene's germline CDR1 is DFQATT and CDR2 SNEGSKA (reference sequence). The DNA for the CDR3 is TGCATTGCTAGAGATGCTAGCGGGATAAGGGTCAATGAGCAGTTCTTC. Its translation is CIARDASGIRVNEQFF.

Regarding this clonotype: The junction does not match germline at one end; this may be a read error. The chain employs TRBV11-2 and TRBJ2-7; 7 nucleotides line up with TRBD1. CDR1 SGHAT and CDR2 FQNNGV come from the germline V gene. The CDR3 covers 14 residues. DNA of the CDR3: TGTGTCAGCAGCTCGACAGGGCCCCCCTACGAGCAGTACTTT. This sequence encodes CVSSSTGPPYEQYF.

The rearrangement joins TRBV7-9 to TRBJ2-1, with 7 bases aligning to TRBD1. Trimming at V came to 4 bases and at J to 8 bases, leaving 2 bases not matched to a gene. CDR1 and CDR2 from the germline V gene are SEHNR and FQNEAQ (reference sequence). This CDR3 spans 12 amino acids. In DNA, the CDR3 is TGTGCCAGCAGCTACACAGGGGATGAGCAGTTCTTC. This gives the protein CASSYTGDEQFF.

This clonotype turned up a few times. A much larger clone differs by one base, so this may be a read error. The V gene is TRBV20-1, the J gene TRBJ1-1, with TRBD1 matching over 10 bases. CDR3 size: 13 residues. CDR1 DFQATT and CDR2 SNEGSKA come from the germline V gene (reference sequence). In DNA form, the CDR3 reads TGCAATGCTGTCCCGGGACAGGGGACCGAAGCTTTCTTT. Amino acid sequence: CNAVPGQGTEAFF.

The rearrangement joins TRBV19 to TRBJ2-3, with 10 bases aligning to TRBD1. With V trimmed by 6 bases and J by 4 bases, 7 bases remained unmatched. From germline, CDR1 is LNHDA and CDR2 SQIVND (reference sequence). This CDR3 has 15 residues. The CDR3 DNA sequence: TGTGCCAGTAGGGGGACAGGGGCCCAGGCAGATACGCAGTATTTT. Translated, it gives CASRGTGAQADTQYF.

This clonotype was picked up one time. A read error may account for a junction end that differs from germline. This sequence joins TRBV29-1 and TRBJ2-3; D ambiguous. CDR1 is SQVTM, CDR2 ANQGSEA, per germline. The CDR3 extends over 13 amino acids. The CDR3 coding sequence is TGCAGCGTTGTGGGCGGCAACAAAGATACGCAATATTTT. Protein product: CSVVGGNKDTQYF.